This TCR beta chain stems from a study of OX40 agonist ivuxolimab in advanced cancers. Overall study: Patient treatment consisted of intravenous ivuxolimab administration every 2 weeks at 0.01 to 10 mg/kg. Three patients responded partially, comprising one with hepatocellular carcinoma and two with cutaneous melanoma.

The assay was immunoSEQ multiplex PCR, and TCRdb's table has in-frame clones only and misses some. The top ten hold approximately 2% of the sample, which has approximately 47,000 clones, around 86% seen once. Germline V CDR1 and CDR2: LNHDA, SQIVND (reference sequence). The V gene end was trimmed by 9 bases and the J gene end by 8 bases; junction bases not matched to a gene: 12. This CDR3 contains 14 residues. Overall study findings and caveats: Both blood CD4+ and CD8+ T cells showed clonal growth by week 6 at 0.1 to 3.0 mg/kg. Determination of antigen specificity was not performed for the expanded peripheral T cells.

With regard to this clone: The target antigen is unknown.

The source is an adult with an advanced solid tumor such as melanoma, head and neck, liver or kidney cancer. The sequencing here drew on CD4+ or CD8+ T cells sorted from blood, taken in a trial of the OX40 agonist ivuxolimab. The chain recombines TRBV19 with TRBJ1-4, with TRBD1 identical over 7 bases. This CDR3 is CASVETGKGEKLFF. The DNA for the CDR3 is TGTGCCAGCGTCGAGACAGGGAAAGGGGAAAAACTGTTTTTT. Using reference TRBV19 and TRBJ1-4 for the parts outside the CDR3, the full variable domain is DGGITQSPKYLFRKEGQNVTLSCEQNLNHDAMYWYRQDPGQGLRLIYYSQIVNDFQKGDIAEGYSVSREKKESFPLTVTSAQKNPTAFYLCASVETGKGEKLFFGSGTQLSVL.